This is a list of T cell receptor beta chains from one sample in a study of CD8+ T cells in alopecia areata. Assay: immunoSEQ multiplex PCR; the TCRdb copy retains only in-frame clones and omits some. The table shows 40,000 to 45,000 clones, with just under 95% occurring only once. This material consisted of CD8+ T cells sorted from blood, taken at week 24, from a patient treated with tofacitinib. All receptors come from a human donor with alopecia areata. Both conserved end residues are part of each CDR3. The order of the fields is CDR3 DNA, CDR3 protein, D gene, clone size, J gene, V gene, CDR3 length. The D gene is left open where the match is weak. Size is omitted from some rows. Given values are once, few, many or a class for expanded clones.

cdr3_nt: TGTGCCACCACAGGACAGGCCAATGAGCAGTTCTTC; cdr3_aa: CATTGQANEQFF; d_call: TRBD1; clone_size: -; j_call: TRBJ2-1; v_call: TRBV6-1; cdr3_length: 12
cdr3_nt: TGTGCCAGCAGTCCTCCACGGGAAGGGTTTGAGACCCAGTACTTC; cdr3_aa: CASSPPREGFETQYF; d_call: -; clone_size: once; j_call: TRBJ2-5; v_call: TRBV2; cdr3_length: 15
cdr3_nt: TGTGCCAGCATCCGAACCGGGGGGGACACAGATACGCAGTATTTT; cdr3_aa: CASIRTGGDTDTQYF; d_call: TRBD2; clone_size: -; j_call: TRBJ2-3; v_call: TRBV6-5; cdr3_length: 15
cdr3_nt: TGTGCCAGCAGCCCGCCAGCGGAGCGGGGGGGTACCTACAATGAGCAGTTCTTC; cdr3_aa: CASSPPAERGGTYNEQFF; d_call: TRBD2; clone_size: -; j_call: TRBJ2-1; v_call: TRBV7-9; cdr3_length: 18
cdr3_nt: TGTGCCAGCAGCTCTTATGACAGGGAATATACCCAGTACTTC; cdr3_aa: CASSSYDREYTQYF; d_call: TRBD1; clone_size: -; j_call: TRBJ2-5; v_call: TRBV27; cdr3_length: 14
cdr3_nt: TGTGCCAGCAGCCCTCGACAGCTTCAGTCCTACGAGCAGTACTTC; cdr3_aa: CASSPRQLQSYEQYF; d_call: -; clone_size: -; j_call: TRBJ2-7; v_call: TRBV7-2; cdr3_length: 15
cdr3_nt: TGTGCCAGCAGCGTAGGCCAGGGCCACGAGCAGTACTTC; cdr3_aa: CASSVGQGHEQYF; d_call: -; clone_size: -; j_call: TRBJ2-7; v_call: TRBV9; cdr3_length: 13
cdr3_nt: TGCAGCGTTGAGTGGGAGAAGTCCTACGAGCAGTACTTC; cdr3_aa: CSVEWEKSYEQYF; d_call: -; clone_size: -; j_call: TRBJ2-7; v_call: TRBV29-1; cdr3_length: 13
cdr3_nt: TGTGCCATCAGCCGGACAGGGGGCGAAAACACCGGGGAGCTGTTTTTT; cdr3_aa: CAISRTGGENTGELFF; d_call: TRBD1; clone_size: once; j_call: TRBJ2-2; v_call: TRBV10-3; cdr3_length: 16
cdr3_nt: TGTGCCAGCAGCCAAACGGACAGGCCGAACTATGGCTACACCTTC; cdr3_aa: CASSQTDRPNYGYTF; d_call: TRBD1; clone_size: -; j_call: TRBJ1-2; v_call: TRBV7-9; cdr3_length: 15
cdr3_nt: TGTGCCAGCAGTGAATATCCGGGGCACGAGCAGTACTTC; cdr3_aa: CASSEYPGHEQYF; d_call: -; clone_size: -; j_call: TRBJ2-7; v_call: TRBV25-1; cdr3_length: 13
cdr3_nt: TGTGCCAGCGGTTCCGTCCCGAACACCGGGGAGCTGTTTTTT; cdr3_aa: CASGSVPNTGELFF; d_call: -; clone_size: once; j_call: TRBJ2-2; v_call: TRBV6-1; cdr3_length: 14
cdr3_nt: TGTGCCAGCAGCCTATCAGGACTCCAGAGCTCCTATAATTCACCCCTCCACTTT; cdr3_aa: CASSLSGLQSSYNSPLHF; d_call: -; clone_size: -; j_call: TRBJ1-6; v_call: TRBV7-2; cdr3_length: 18
cdr3_nt: TGTGCCAGCAGAGCCGGGACAGGCAGCTCCTACGAGCAGTACTTC; cdr3_aa: CASRAGTGSSYEQYF; d_call: TRBD1; clone_size: -; j_call: TRBJ2-7; v_call: TRBV28; cdr3_length: 15
cdr3_nt: TGTGCCAGCAGGCCTGCGGGAAACCACAATGAGCAGTTCTTC; cdr3_aa: CASRPAGNHNEQFF; d_call: -; clone_size: -; j_call: TRBJ2-1; v_call: TRBV7-9; cdr3_length: 14
cdr3_nt: TGTGCCAGCAGTAGGGATTCGAGCTCCTACGAGCAGTACTTC; cdr3_aa: CASSRDSSSYEQYF; d_call: -; clone_size: -; j_call: TRBJ2-7; v_call: TRBV27; cdr3_length: 14
cdr3_nt: TGTGCCAGCAGACTCCCGTGGTTATCGACCCGGGAGGCCAACGTCCTGACTTTC; cdr3_aa: CASRLPWLSTREANVLTF; d_call: -; clone_size: once; j_call: TRBJ2-6; v_call: TRBV27; cdr3_length: 18
cdr3_nt: TGCGCCAGCAGCTTGCCCCAGCTTAATGAGCAGTTCTTC; cdr3_aa: CASSLPQLNEQFF; d_call: -; clone_size: few; j_call: TRBJ2-1; v_call: TRBV5-1; cdr3_length: 13
cdr3_nt: TGTGCCTGGGACAGGGATGGAACTGAAGCTTTCTTT; cdr3_aa: CAWDRDGTEAFF; d_call: TRBD1; clone_size: -; j_call: TRBJ1-1; v_call: TRBV30; cdr3_length: 12
cdr3_nt: TGTGCCAGCAGCTCTGGCTATGGGAGCACAGATACGCAGTATTTT; cdr3_aa: CASSSGYGSTDTQYF; d_call: -; clone_size: -; j_call: TRBJ2-3; v_call: TRBV7-9; cdr3_length: 15
cdr3_nt: TGTGCCAGCAGGAGTGGGACAGGAGATAATCAGCCCCAGCATTTT; cdr3_aa: CASRSGTGDNQPQHF; d_call: TRBD1; clone_size: -; j_call: TRBJ1-5; v_call: TRBV2; cdr3_length: 15
cdr3_nt: TGTGCCAGCAGCCCCCAACAGGTCTCCTACGAGCAGTACTTC; cdr3_aa: CASSPQQVSYEQYF; d_call: -; clone_size: -; j_call: TRBJ2-7; v_call: TRBV7-9; cdr3_length: 14
cdr3_nt: TGTGCCAGCAGTTTATCGCAGTCGCGGAGAGTCACAGATACGCAGTATTTT; cdr3_aa: CASSLSQSRRVTDTQYF; d_call: -; clone_size: once; j_call: TRBJ2-3; v_call: TRBV27; cdr3_length: 17
cdr3_nt: TGTGCCAGCAGCTTAGCAGGGGCGGTGAACACCGGGGAGCTGTTTTTT; cdr3_aa: CASSLAGAVNTGELFF; d_call: -; clone_size: -; j_call: TRBJ2-2; v_call: TRBV7-2; cdr3_length: 16
cdr3_nt: TGTGCCAGCAGTTTCCTTAGTTCCTACGAGCAGTACTTC; cdr3_aa: CASSFLSSYEQYF; d_call: -; clone_size: -; j_call: TRBJ2-7; v_call: TRBV27; cdr3_length: 13
cdr3_nt: TGTGCCAGCAGCTACGGGGGGGGCTCCTACGAGCAGTACTTC; cdr3_aa: CASSYGGGSYEQYF; d_call: TRBD2; clone_size: -; j_call: TRBJ2-7; v_call: TRBV7-2; cdr3_length: 14
cdr3_nt: TGCGCCAGCAGCCAAGTCGAAAGTGTTGAGCAGTTCTTC; cdr3_aa: CASSQVESVEQFF; d_call: -; clone_size: -; j_call: TRBJ2-1; v_call: TRBV4-1; cdr3_length: 13
cdr3_nt: TGTGCCAGCAGCTTAGACGCTAGCGGGGGACCCGAGCAGTACTTC; cdr3_aa: CASSLDASGGPEQYF; d_call: TRBD2; clone_size: -; j_call: TRBJ2-7; v_call: TRBV7-8; cdr3_length: 15
cdr3_nt: TGCGCCAGCAGCCAAGATCCTGGGGGTTACAATGAGCAGTTCTTC; cdr3_aa: CASSQDPGGYNEQFF; d_call: -; clone_size: -; j_call: TRBJ2-1; v_call: TRBV4-1; cdr3_length: 15
cdr3_nt: TGCGCCAGCAGCCACGGTCGCGGGGCCACGGTTGGCTCCTACAATGAGCAGTTCTTC; cdr3_aa: CASSHGRGATVGSYNEQFF; d_call: -; clone_size: once; j_call: TRBJ2-1; v_call: TRBV4-1; cdr3_length: 19
cdr3_nt: TGCAGCGTTGTCGGGAATTCCTACGAGCAGTACTTC; cdr3_aa: CSVVGNSYEQYF; d_call: -; clone_size: -; j_call: TRBJ2-7; v_call: TRBV29-1; cdr3_length: 12
cdr3_nt: -; cdr3_aa: CASSFLWDIQYNEQFF; d_call: -; clone_size: -; j_call: TRBJ2-1; v_call: TRBV5-5; cdr3_length: 16
cdr3_nt: TGTGCCAGCAGCTTAGTGTGGACTAGCGGGGGGGCGGCGTACAATGAGCAGTTCTTC; cdr3_aa: CASSLVWTSGGAAYNEQFF; d_call: TRBD2; clone_size: -; j_call: TRBJ2-1; v_call: TRBV7-2; cdr3_length: 19
cdr3_nt: TGTGCCAGCAGTGTGGGGGCCGGGGATACGCAGTATTTT; cdr3_aa: CASSVGAGDTQYF; d_call: -; clone_size: -; j_call: TRBJ2-3; v_call: TRBV25-1; cdr3_length: 13
cdr3_nt: TGTGCCAGCAGCTTAATAGGGGAGAACACTGAAGCTTTCTTT; cdr3_aa: CASSLIGENTEAFF; d_call: -; clone_size: -; j_call: TRBJ1-1; v_call: TRBV7-9; cdr3_length: 14
cdr3_nt: TGTGCCAGCAGTGGTACCTGGGGAACCGGGGAGCTGTTTTTT; cdr3_aa: CASSGTWGTGELFF; d_call: -; clone_size: -; j_call: TRBJ2-2; v_call: TRBV6-1; cdr3_length: 14
cdr3_nt: TGTGCCAGCAGCTTAAGTAATGAGCAGTTCTTC; cdr3_aa: CASSLSNEQFF; d_call: -; clone_size: -; j_call: TRBJ2-1; v_call: TRBV7-8; cdr3_length: 11
cdr3_nt: TGTGCCAGCAGTATTACAGGGGTAGATACGCAGTATTTT; cdr3_aa: CASSITGVDTQYF; d_call: TRBD1; clone_size: -; j_call: TRBJ2-3; v_call: TRBV6-5; cdr3_length: 13
cdr3_nt: TGTGCCAGCAGCTCCCGGGACAGACCAGATACGCAGTATTTT; cdr3_aa: CASSSRDRPDTQYF; d_call: TRBD1; clone_size: -; j_call: TRBJ2-3; v_call: TRBV7-9; cdr3_length: 14
cdr3_nt: TGCAGCGTTGAAGTATCCGGGGAGCTGTTTTTT; cdr3_aa: CSVEVSGELFF; d_call: -; clone_size: -; j_call: TRBJ2-2; v_call: TRBV29-1; cdr3_length: 11
cdr3_nt: TGTGCCAGCAGCTCCACTAGCGGTGGGGAGACCCAGTACTTC; cdr3_aa: CASSSTSGGETQYF; d_call: TRBD2; clone_size: -; j_call: TRBJ2-5; v_call: TRBV7-9; cdr3_length: 14
cdr3_nt: TGTGCCAGCAGCTTAGCGGGTTTGGATGACGAGCAGTACTTC; cdr3_aa: CASSLAGLDDEQYF; d_call: -; clone_size: -; j_call: TRBJ2-7; v_call: TRBV7-6; cdr3_length: 14
cdr3_nt: TGTGCTAGCAGCTTAGCCGGGGGGGAGACCCAGTACTTC; cdr3_aa: CASSLAGGETQYF; d_call: TRBD2; clone_size: once; j_call: TRBJ2-5; v_call: TRBV7-7; cdr3_length: 13
cdr3_nt: TGTGCTAGTGGCCCCGGGACAGGGGACAATGAGCAGTTCTTC; cdr3_aa: CASGPGTGDNEQFF; d_call: TRBD1; clone_size: -; j_call: TRBJ2-1; v_call: TRBV12-5; cdr3_length: 14
cdr3_nt: TGCGCCAGCAGCCTACCCCAGGGGCCAACCTACGAGCAGTACTTC; cdr3_aa: CASSLPQGPTYEQYF; d_call: -; clone_size: -; j_call: TRBJ2-7; v_call: TRBV4-3; cdr3_length: 15